Each of the 4 T cell receptor beta chains below was sequenced from the same sample in a study of graft-versus-host responses after intestinal transplantation. Sequenced by immunoSEQ multiplex PCR; TCRdb stores in-frame clones only, minus some. The table includes some 39,000 clones, about 95% detected once. The antigens of these receptors remain unknown. Specimen: unstimulated CD8+ T cells sorted from spleen or lymph node cells, collected before transplant. The receptor set was obtained from a human donor who was the organ donor for an intestinal transplant.

The chain couples TRBV4-3 to TRBJ1-2; TRBD1 matches 10 bases. The CDR3 is 15 residues long. Germline V gene data show CDR1 as LGHNA and CDR2 as YSLEER. V shed 2 bases, J shed 7 bases, and the junction held 7 bases outside the gene matches. CDR3 in DNA: TGCGCCAGCAGCCAAACAGGAGGGACAGGGGTTGGCTACACCTTC. Its translation: CASSQTGGTGVGYTF.

This chain joins TRBV18 and TRBJ2-1, with 9 bases lining up with TRBD2. J gave up 5 bases and V 0 bases, and 17 bases lay outside the gene matches. The CDR3 extends over 20 amino acids. Germline CDR1 reads KGHSH; CDR2 reads LQKENI. The CDR3 is CASSPPTFLSLAGGNNEQFF. The CDR3 DNA sequence: TGTGCCAGCTCACCACCGACCTTTCTTTCCCTTGCGGGGGGGAACAATGAGCAGTTCTTC.

This sequence joins TRBV5-1 and TRBJ1-2; D is ambiguous. This CDR3 is 13 amino acids long. V was pared by 5 bases and J by 3 bases, with 11 bases between. The V gene's germline CDR1 is SGHRS and CDR2 YFSETQ. CDR3: CASRSWHDYGYTF. In nucleotides, the CDR3 is TGCGCCAGCAGATCCTGGCACGACTATGGCTACACCTTC. Variable domain in full (rest from reference TRBV5-1 and TRBJ1-2): KAGVTQTPRYLIKTRGQQVTLSCSPISGHRSVSWYQQTPGQGLQFLFEYFSETQRNKGNFPGRFSGRQFSNSRSEMNVSTLELGDSALYLCASRSWHDYGYTFGSGTRLTVV.

The J gene is TRBJ2-7, the V gene TRBV6-1; the D gene is possibly TRBD1 (5 bases). Germline V gives CDR1 MNHNS, CDR2 SASEGT. Trimming pared 5 bases from V and 2 bases from J, leaving 10 bases between. The CDR3 loop spans 13 amino acids. DNA for the CDR3: TGTGCCAGCAGTTATGGACACCCCTACGAGCAGTACTTC. As protein: CASSYGHPYEQYF.